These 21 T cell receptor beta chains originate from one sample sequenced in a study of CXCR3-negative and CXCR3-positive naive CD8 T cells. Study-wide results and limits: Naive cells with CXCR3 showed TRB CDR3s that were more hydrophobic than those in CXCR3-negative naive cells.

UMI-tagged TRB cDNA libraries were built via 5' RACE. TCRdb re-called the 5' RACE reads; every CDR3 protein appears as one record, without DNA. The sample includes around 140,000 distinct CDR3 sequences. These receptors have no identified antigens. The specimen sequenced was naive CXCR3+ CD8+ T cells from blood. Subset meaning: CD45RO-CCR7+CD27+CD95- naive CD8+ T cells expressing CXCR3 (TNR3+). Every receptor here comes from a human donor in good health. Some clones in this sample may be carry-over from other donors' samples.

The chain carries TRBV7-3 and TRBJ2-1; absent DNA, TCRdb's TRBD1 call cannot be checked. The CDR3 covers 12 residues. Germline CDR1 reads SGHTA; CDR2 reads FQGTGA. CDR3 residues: CASSRPGNEQFF. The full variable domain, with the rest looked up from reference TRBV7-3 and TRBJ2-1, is GAGVSQTPSNKVTEKGKYVELRCDPISGHTALYWYRQSLGQGPEFLIYFQGTGAADDSGLPNDRFFAVRPEGSVSTLKIQRTERGDSAVYLCASSRPGNEQFFGPGTRLTVL.

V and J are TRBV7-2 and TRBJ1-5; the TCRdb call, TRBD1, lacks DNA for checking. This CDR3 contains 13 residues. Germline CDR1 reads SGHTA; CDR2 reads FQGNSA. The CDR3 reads CASSPPGALPQHF.

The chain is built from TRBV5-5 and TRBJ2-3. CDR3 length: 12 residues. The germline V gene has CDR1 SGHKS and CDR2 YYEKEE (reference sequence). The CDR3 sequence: CASRFVTDTQYF.

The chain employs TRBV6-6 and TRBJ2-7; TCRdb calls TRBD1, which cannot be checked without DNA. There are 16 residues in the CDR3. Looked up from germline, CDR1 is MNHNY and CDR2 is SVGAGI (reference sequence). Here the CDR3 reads CASSYSPGRSSYEQYF.

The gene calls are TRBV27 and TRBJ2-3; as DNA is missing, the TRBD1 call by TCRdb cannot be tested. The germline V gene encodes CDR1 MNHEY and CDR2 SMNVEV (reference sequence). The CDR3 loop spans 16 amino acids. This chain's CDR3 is CASSLGARGTTDTQYF.

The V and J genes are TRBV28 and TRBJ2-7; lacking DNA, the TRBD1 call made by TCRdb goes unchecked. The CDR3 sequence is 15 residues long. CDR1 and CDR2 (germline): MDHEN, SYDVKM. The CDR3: CASSFSPYTNYEQYF.

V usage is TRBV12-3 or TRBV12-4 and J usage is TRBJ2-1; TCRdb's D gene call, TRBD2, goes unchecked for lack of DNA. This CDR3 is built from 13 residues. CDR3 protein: CASSPHSYNEQFF.

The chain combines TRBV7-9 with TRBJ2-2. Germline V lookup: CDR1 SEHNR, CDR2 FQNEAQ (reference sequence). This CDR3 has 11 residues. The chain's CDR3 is CASSLPGELFF. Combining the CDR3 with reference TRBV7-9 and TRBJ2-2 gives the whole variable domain DTGVSQNPRHKITKRGQNVTFRCDPISEHNRLYWYRQTLGQGPEFLTYFQNEAQLEKSRLLSDRFSAERPKGSFSTLEIQRTEQGDSAMYLCASSLPGELFFGEGSRLTVL.

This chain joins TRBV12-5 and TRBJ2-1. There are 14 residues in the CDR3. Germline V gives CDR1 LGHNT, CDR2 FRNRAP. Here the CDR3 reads CASGLIGTYNEQFF.

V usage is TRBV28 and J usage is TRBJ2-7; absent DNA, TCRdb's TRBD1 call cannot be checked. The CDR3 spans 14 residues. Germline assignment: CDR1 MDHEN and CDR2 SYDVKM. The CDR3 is CASSLTGTGVEQYF.

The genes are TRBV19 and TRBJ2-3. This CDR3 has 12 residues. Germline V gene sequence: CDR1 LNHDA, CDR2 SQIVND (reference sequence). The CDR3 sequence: CASSIAEDTQYF.

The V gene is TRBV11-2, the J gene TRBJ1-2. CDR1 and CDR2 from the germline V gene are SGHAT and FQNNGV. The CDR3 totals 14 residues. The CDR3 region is CASSLDPYDYGYTF.

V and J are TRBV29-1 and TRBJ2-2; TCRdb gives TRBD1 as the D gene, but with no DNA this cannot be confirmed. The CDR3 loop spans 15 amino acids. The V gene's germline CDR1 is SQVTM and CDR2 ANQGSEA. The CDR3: CSVVPGHLNTGELFF.

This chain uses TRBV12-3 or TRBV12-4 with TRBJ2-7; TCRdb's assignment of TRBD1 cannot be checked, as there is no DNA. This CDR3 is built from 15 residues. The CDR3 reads CASSPGTANFYEQYF.

CDR3 sequence: CASSLGTGNFEQFF. The chain links TRBV7-7 to TRBJ2-1; TCRdb's D call, TRBD1, is unchecked because there is no DNA. The germline V gene encodes CDR1 SSHAT and CDR2 FNYEAQ (reference sequence). This CDR3 comprises 14 residues.

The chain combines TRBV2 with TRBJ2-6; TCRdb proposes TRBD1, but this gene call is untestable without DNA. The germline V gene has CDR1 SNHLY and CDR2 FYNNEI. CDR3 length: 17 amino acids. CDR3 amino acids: CASETGTGGSGANVLTF.

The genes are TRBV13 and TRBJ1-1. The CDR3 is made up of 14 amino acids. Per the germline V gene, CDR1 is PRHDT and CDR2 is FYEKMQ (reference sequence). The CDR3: CASSSPLADTEAFF.

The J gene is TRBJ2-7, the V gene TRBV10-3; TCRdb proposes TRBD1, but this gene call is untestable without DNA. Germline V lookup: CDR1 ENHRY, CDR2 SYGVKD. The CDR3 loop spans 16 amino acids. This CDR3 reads CAIIDAPGTGFDEQYF.

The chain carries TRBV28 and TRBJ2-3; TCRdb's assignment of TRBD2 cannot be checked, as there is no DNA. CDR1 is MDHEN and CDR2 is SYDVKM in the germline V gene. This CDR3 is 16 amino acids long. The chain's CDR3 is CASTEIAGGTRDTQYF.

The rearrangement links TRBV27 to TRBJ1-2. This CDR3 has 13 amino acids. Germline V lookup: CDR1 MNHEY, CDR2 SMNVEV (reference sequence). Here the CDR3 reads CASSLSGGSGYTF.

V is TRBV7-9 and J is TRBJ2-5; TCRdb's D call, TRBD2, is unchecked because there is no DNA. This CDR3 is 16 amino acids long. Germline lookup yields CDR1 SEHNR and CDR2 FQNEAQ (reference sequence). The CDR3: CASSLAGLRNEETQYF.